This is a list of T cell receptor beta chains from one sample in a study of human T cells and chemical hapten exposure. TCRdb independently ran MiXCR on the RACE reads; one entry per CDR3 protein. The table includes about 51,000 distinct CDR3 sequences, about 9.2% detected once. The sequencing here drew on whole blood, taken in connection with sensitization to the hapten diphenylcyclopropenone (DPC). Source of these receptors: a woman aged 40-49 years with alopecia areata. Some clones in this sample may be carry-over from other donors' samples. Each CDR3 is given with its conserved first and last residue. Each record gives: D gene, CDR3 length, clone size, J gene, V gene, CDR3 protein, CDR3 DNA. The D gene is left open where the match is weak. The size entry is marked missing in some rows and otherwise reads once, few, many or a size class.

D gene: TRBD1
CDR3 length: 17
clone size: many
J gene: TRBJ2-4
V gene: TRBV12-3/TRBV12-4
CDR3 protein: CASSQSGGAVAKNIQYF
CDR3 DNA: TGTGCCAGCAGCCAATCAGGGGGCGCAGTGGCCAAAAACATTCAGTACTTC

D gene: .
CDR3 length: 14
clone size: .
J gene: TRBJ1-1
V gene: TRBV28
CDR3 protein: CASLPGTLGTEAFF
CDR3 DNA: TGTGCCAGTCTACCTGGGACGCTCGGCACTGAAGCTTTCTTT

D gene: .
CDR3 length: 13
clone size: few
J gene: TRBJ1-5
V gene: TRBV6-2/TRBV6-3
CDR3 protein: CASRGGSMSSQHF
CDR3 DNA: TGTGCCAGTCGGGGGGGCTCTATGTCATCCCAGCATTTT

D gene: .
CDR3 length: 15
clone size: few
J gene: TRBJ2-1
V gene: TRBV6-2/TRBV6-3
CDR3 protein: CASTSLFGEGNEQFF
CDR3 DNA: TGTGCCAGCACCTCACTATTCGGCGAGGGGAATGAGCAGTTCTTC

D gene: .
CDR3 length: 13
clone size: few
J gene: TRBJ2-3
V gene: TRBV4-1
CDR3 protein: CASSPQSTDTQYF
CDR3 DNA: TGCGCCAGCAGTCCTCAGTCCACAGATACGCAGTATTTT

D gene: .
CDR3 length: 16
clone size: many
J gene: TRBJ1-3
V gene: TRBV4-2
CDR3 protein: CASSQNNRDSGNTIYF
CDR3 DNA: TGTGCCAGCAGCCAGAATAACAGAGACTCTGGAAACACCATATATTTT

D gene: .
CDR3 length: 14
clone size: few
J gene: TRBJ1-2
V gene: TRBV5-5
CDR3 protein: CASSLVVSPYGYTF
CDR3 DNA: TGTGCCAGCAGCTTGGTGGTCAGCCCCTATGGCTACACCTTC

D gene: TRBD1
CDR3 length: 15
clone size: many
J gene: TRBJ2-7
V gene: TRBV10-3
CDR3 protein: CAISESGTGAYEQYF
CDR3 DNA: TGTGCCATCAGTGAGTCCGGGACAGGGGCCTACGAGCAGTACTTC

D gene: .
CDR3 length: 13
clone size: .
J gene: TRBJ1-1
V gene: TRBV20-1
CDR3 protein: CSASLTVGTEAFF
CDR3 DNA: TGCAGTGCTAGTTTAACCGTTGGCACTGAAGCTTTCTTT

D gene: .
CDR3 length: 13
clone size: .
J gene: TRBJ2-6
V gene: TRBV7-2
CDR3 protein: CARKVSGANVLTF
CDR3 DNA: TGTGCCAGGAAGGTCTCTGGGGCCAACGTCCTGACTTTC

D gene: TRBD2
CDR3 length: 16
clone size: many
J gene: TRBJ2-2
V gene: TRBV11-3
CDR3 protein: CASSWGLAGNTGELFF
CDR3 DNA: TGTGCCAGCAGCTGGGGACTAGCGGGGAACACCGGGGAGCTGTTTTTT

D gene: .
CDR3 length: 14
clone size: few
J gene: TRBJ2-7
V gene: TRBV3-1
CDR3 protein: CASSQDPGPYEQYF
CDR3 DNA: TGTGCCAGCAGCCAAGATCCAGGCCCCTACGAGCAGTACTTC

D gene: TRBD1
CDR3 length: 19
clone size: few
J gene: TRBJ1-5
V gene: TRBV7-8
CDR3 protein: CASSFSPPGQGGFSQPQHF
CDR3 DNA: TGTGCCAGCAGCTTCAGCCCTCCGGGACAGGGAGGTTTCAGTCAGCCCCAGCATTTT

D gene: TRBD1
CDR3 length: 15
clone size: .
J gene: TRBJ2-2
V gene: TRBV5-1
CDR3 protein: CASSPDREDTGELFF
CDR3 DNA: TGCGCCAGCAGCCCGGACAGGGAGGACACCGGGGAGCTGTTTTTT